Here is one T cell receptor (beta chain) with its context. This entry belongs to a study of T cell changes during pregnancy in multiple sclerosis. TCRdb's copy holds only in-frame clones and misses some; the assay was immunoSEQ multiplex PCR. The sample contains roughly 64,000 clones, around 90% of which appear only once. The CDR3 covers 13 residues. In germline, CDR1 is GTSNPN, CDR2 SVGIG (reference sequence). Trimming pared 2 bases from V and 0 bases from J, leaving 5 bases between. This receptor was obtained from a female donor with multiple sclerosis, enrolled in a pregnancy study. Sequences were derived from peripheral blood, sampled in the second trimester of pregnancy. The V gene is TRBV30, the J gene TRBJ2-1; the D is unclear. The CDR3 DNA reads TGTGCCTGGAGTACAGTCTCCTACAATGAGCAGTTCTTC. Residues: CAWSTVSYNEQFF.